Detailed here is one T cell receptor beta chain. The target antigen is unknown. The source of the sample is a study of shared clonotypes between healthy human individuals. Study-level results: Richness estimates generally favored naive over memory subsets. For sorted subsets, rarefaction showed incomplete sequencing despite large depth.

Data came from immunoSEQ multiplex PCR; TCRdb stores just in-frame clones and leaves some out. The repertoire holds about a million clones, with approximately 72% as singletons. V was trimmed by 5 bases and J by 5 bases, leaving 12 bases between them. Germline loops: CDR1 SGHTA, CDR2 FQGTGA. This CDR3 contains 13 residues. This sequence was found in a man aged 18 to 29 in good health. Input material: memory CD4+ T cells sorted from blood. Subset reported: CD45RA-negative fraction. This rearrangement joins TRBV7-3 to TRBJ2-5; D is ambiguous. CDR3 in DNA: TGTGCCAGCAGCCCCCCTAACTCCGAGACCCAGTACTTC. The encoded protein is CASSPPNSETQYF. The full variable domain, in which reference TRBV7-3 and TRBJ2-5 provide the parts outside the CDR3, is GAGVSQTPSNKVTEKGKYVELRCDPISGHTALYWYRQSLGQGPEFLIYFQGTGAADDSGLPNDRFFAVRPEGSVSTLKIQRTERGDSAVYLCASSPPNSETQYFGPGTRLLVL.